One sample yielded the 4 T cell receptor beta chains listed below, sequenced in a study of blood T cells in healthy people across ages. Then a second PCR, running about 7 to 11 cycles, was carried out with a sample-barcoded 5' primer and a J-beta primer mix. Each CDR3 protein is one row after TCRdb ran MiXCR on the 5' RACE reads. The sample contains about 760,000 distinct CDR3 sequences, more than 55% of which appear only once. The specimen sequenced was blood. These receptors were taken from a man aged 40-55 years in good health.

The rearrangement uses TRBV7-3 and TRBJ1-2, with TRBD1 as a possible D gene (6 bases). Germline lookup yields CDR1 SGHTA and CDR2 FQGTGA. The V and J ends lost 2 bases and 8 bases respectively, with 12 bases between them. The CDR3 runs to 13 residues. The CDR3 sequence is CASSLRTVRGYTF. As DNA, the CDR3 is TGTGCCAGCAGCTTACGGACAGTCCGAGGCTACACCTTC.

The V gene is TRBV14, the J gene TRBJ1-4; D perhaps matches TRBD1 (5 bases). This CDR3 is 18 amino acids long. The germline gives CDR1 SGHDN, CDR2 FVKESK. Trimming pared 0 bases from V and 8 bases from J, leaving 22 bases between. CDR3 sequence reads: CASSQDSVWDPTAEKLFF. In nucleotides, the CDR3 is TGTGCCAGCAGCCAAGATTCGGTTTGGGACCCAACCGCCGAAAAACTGTTTTTT.

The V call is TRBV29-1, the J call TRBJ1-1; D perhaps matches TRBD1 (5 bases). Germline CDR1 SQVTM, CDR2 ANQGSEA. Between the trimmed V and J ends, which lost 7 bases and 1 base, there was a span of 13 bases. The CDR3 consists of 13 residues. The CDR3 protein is CSAGRGGNTEAFF. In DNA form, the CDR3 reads TGCAGCGCCGGCCGGGGGGGGAACACTGAAGCTTTCTTT.

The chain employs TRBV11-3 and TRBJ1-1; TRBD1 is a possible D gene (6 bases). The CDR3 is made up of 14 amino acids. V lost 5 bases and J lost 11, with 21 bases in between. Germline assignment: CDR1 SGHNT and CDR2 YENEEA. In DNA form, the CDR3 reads TGTGCCAGCAGCCCCCGACGGGACACCGAGCGGGCTTTCTTT. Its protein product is CASSPRRDTERAFF.